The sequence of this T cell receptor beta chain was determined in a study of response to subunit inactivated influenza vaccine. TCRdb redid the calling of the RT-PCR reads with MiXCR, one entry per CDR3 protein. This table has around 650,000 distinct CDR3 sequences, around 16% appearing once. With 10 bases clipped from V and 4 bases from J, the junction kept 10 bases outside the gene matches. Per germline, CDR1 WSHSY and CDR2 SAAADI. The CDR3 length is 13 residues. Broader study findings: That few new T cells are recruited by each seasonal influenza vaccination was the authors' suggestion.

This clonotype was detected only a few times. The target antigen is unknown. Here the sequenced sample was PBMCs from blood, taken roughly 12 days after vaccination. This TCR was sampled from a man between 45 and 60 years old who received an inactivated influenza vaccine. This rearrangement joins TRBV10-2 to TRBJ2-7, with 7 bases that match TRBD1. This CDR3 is CATSTGTEYEQYF. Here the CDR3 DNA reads TGCGCCACCTCCACCGGGACAGAGTACGAGCAGTACTTC.